Shown below are 20 T cell receptor beta chains from a single sample sequenced in a study of cytomegalovirus exposure and HLA in healthy donors. Primers: 60 Vbeta forward and 13 Jbeta reverse. TCRdb's copy holds only in-frame clones and misses some; the assay was immunoSEQ multiplex PCR. The listing records fewer than 150,000 clones. What was sequenced was PBMCs. These receptors all stem from a man aged 18 to 35 in good health and CMV-seronegative.

V and J are TRBV5-1 and TRBJ2-5; 7 positions match TRBD1. With the DNA end fitting TRBJ2-7 better, the J assignment may be wrong. The CDR3 runs 15 residues. The germline gives CDR1 SGHRS, CDR2 YFSETQ. The CDR3 reads CASSLAGSGGYEQYF. The CDR3 nucleotides are TGCGCCAGCAGCTTGGCCGGCTCAGGGGGCTACGAGCAGTACTTC.

To note about this clone: Germline is not matched at one junction end, which may reflect a read error. This chain joins TRBV11-2 and TRBJ1-3, with TRBD1 matching over 7 bases. Per the germline V gene, CDR1 is SGHAT and CDR2 is FQNNGV. The length of the CDR3 is 14 residues. The CDR3 spells CASSGYRGSNTMYF. As DNA, the CDR3 is TGTGCCAGCAGCGGATACAGGGGTTCGAACACCATGTATTTT. Supplemented by reference TRBV11-2 and TRBJ1-3, the full variable domain reads EAGVAQSPRYKIIEKRQSVAFWCNPISGHATLYWYQQILGQGPKLLIQFQNNGVVDDSQLPKDRFSAERLKGVDSTLKIQPAKLEDSAVYLCASSGYRGSNTMYFGEGSWLTVV.

This CDR3 reads CASGRQGAWETQYF. CDR3 DNA: TGTGCCAGCGGACGACAGGGGGCGTGGGAGACCCAGTACTTC. The chain uses TRBV9 and TRBJ2-5; TRBD1 aligns across 10 bases. This CDR3 spans 14 amino acids. The trim removed 7 bases at V and 5 bases at J, leaving 8 bases unmatched. Germline CDR1 reads SGDLS; CDR2 reads YYNGEE.

The chain combines TRBV7-2 with TRBJ2-1; 12 nucleotides align to TRBD2. V lost 5 bases to trimming and J lost 7 bases; unmatched junction nucleotides: 6. The CDR3 runs to 15 residues. Germline V gene lookup returns CDR1 SGHTA and CDR2 FQGNSA. CDR3 amino acids: CASSASSGRANEQFF. CDR3 DNA sequence: TGTGCCAGCAGCGCCTCTAGCGGGAGGGCGAATGAGCAGTTCTTC.

The chain links TRBV7-6 to TRBJ2-3, with D possibly TRBD1 on 5 matching bases. The CDR3 covers 15 residues. Germline-derived CDR1 and CDR2 are SGHVS and FNYEAQ. Trimming cost V 2 bases and J 2 bases, with 11 bases left between them. In nucleotides, the CDR3 is TGTGCCAGCAGCTTAACGAGGACATTCACAGATACGCAGTATTTT. Its protein is CASSLTRTFTDTQYF. The full variable domain, rest sourced from reference TRBV7-6 and TRBJ2-3, is GAGVSQSPRYKVTKRGQDVALRCDPISGHVSLYWYRQALGQGPEFLTYFNYEAQQDKSGLPNDRFSAERPEGSISTLTIQRTEQRDSAMYRCASSLTRTFTDTQYFGPGTRLTVL.

The V call is TRBV4-1, the J call TRBJ2-7; 10 nucleotides agree with TRBD2. The trim removed 1 base at V and 2 bases at J, leaving 5 bases unmatched. The CDR3 totals 16 residues. Germline CDR1 and CDR2: MGHRA and YSYEKL. The CDR3 DNA follows: TGCGCCAGCAGCCAAGGGCTAGCGGGGGATGCCTACGAGCAGTACTTC. This sequence encodes CASSQGLAGDAYEQYF.

The gene calls are TRBV15 and TRBJ1-5; TRBD1 agrees at 9 bases. In germline, CDR1 is LNHNV, CDR2 YYDKDF (reference sequence). V trimming: 8 bases; J trimming: 2 bases; junction bases outside the gene matches: 4. The CDR3 is 14 amino acids. The DNA for the CDR3 is TGTGCCACCTCGGACAGGGGAGGCAATCAGCCCCAGCATTTT. The encoded protein is CATSDRGGNQPQHF.

The chain is built from TRBV4-2 and TRBJ1-1; D call uncertain. Trimming took off 0 bases at V and 3 bases at J, with 20 bases between the two ends. This CDR3 is 18 amino acids long. CDR1 is LGHNA and CDR2 is YNFKEQ in the germline V gene. For the CDR3, the DNA is TGTGCCAGCAGCCAAGAAAGGACTAGGAGAGGGTGGGACACTGAAGCTTTCTTT. Its protein product is CASSQERTRRGWDTEAFF.

The chain combines TRBV5-6 with TRBJ1-3; D is unresolved. V lost 2 bases and J 0 bases, leaving 12 bases between the germline ends. Looked up from germline, CDR1 is SGHDT and CDR2 is YYEEEE. The CDR3 has 16 amino acids. DNA for the CDR3: TGTGCCAGCAGCTTAATTGGTCTGAGCTCTGGAAACACCATATATTTT. Amino acid sequence: CASSLIGLSSGNTIYF.

The CDR3 reads CASSIPAGKSTEAFF. The DNA for the CDR3 is TGTGCCAGTAGTATCCCCGCAGGGAAGTCGACTGAAGCTTTCTTT. V is TRBV19 and J is TRBJ1-1; a possible D gene is TRBD1 (5 bases). The CDR3 extends over 15 amino acids. The V end was cut by 3 bases, the J end by 5 bases, with 16 bases between. CDR1 is LNHDA and CDR2 is SQIVND in the germline V gene (reference sequence).

The chain employs TRBV15 and TRBJ1-2; D is unresolved. From germline, CDR1 is LNHNV and CDR2 YYDKDF (reference sequence). CDR3 length equals 12 residues. V was trimmed by 8 bases and J by 4 bases, leaving 11 bases between them. The CDR3 region is CATSNSLYGYTF. The CDR3 DNA sequence: TGTGCCACCTCAAACAGCCTCTATGGCTACACCTTC.

This sequence joins TRBV25-1 and TRBJ2-7, with 10 bases identical to TRBD1. This CDR3 is 15 amino acids long. With V trimmed by 6 bases and J by 2 bases, 7 bases remained unmatched. Germline CDR1 and CDR2: MGHDK and SYGVNS. The chain's CDR3 is CASSQGTGATYEQYF. CDR3 nucleotides: TGTGCCAGCAGCCAAGGGACAGGGGCCACCTACGAGCAGTACTTC.

This chain joins TRBV18 and TRBJ2-7, with D possibly TRBD2 on 5 matching bases. Germline loops: CDR1 KGHSH, CDR2 LQKENI. The ends were cut back, 0 bases at V and 6 bases at J, with 12 bases in the middle. CDR3 length: 14 amino acids. CDR3 loop: CASSPPRGSTEQYF. The CDR3 nucleotides are TGTGCCAGCTCACCACCCCGGGGTTCGACCGAGCAGTACTTC.

The CDR3 coding sequence is TGTGCCAGCAGCACCCTTAGTGGCTATGGCTACACCTTC. Translated: CASSTLSGYGYTF. The chain employs TRBV7-9 and TRBJ1-2, with unresolved D. V shed 5 bases and J shed 4 bases, with 11 bases lying between them. Germline-derived CDR1 and CDR2 are SEHNR and FQNEAQ (reference sequence). This CDR3 contains 13 residues.

The V call is TRBV25-1, the J call TRBJ1-1; 9 nucleotides agree with TRBD1. Losses at the gene ends were 5 bases for V and 5 bases for J; bases not matched to a gene: 6. The CDR3 has 14 residues. Germline CDR1 MGHDK, CDR2 SYGVNS. This CDR3 is CASSPLGTGTEAFF. In DNA, the CDR3 is TGTGCCAGCAGTCCTCTAGGGACAGGGACTGAAGCTTTCTTT.

V and J are TRBV5-1 and TRBJ1-1; maybe TRBD1 (6 bases). Germline V gene lookup returns CDR1 SGHRS and CDR2 YFSETQ. The CDR3 consists of 17 residues. Trimming left V 3 bases short and J 4 bases short, with 22 bases between. For the CDR3, the DNA is TGCGCCAGCAGCTCCGGTGGGGCAGCTAGAGGGGGCACTGAAGCTTTCTTT. It translates to CASSSGGAARGGTEAFF.

The rearrangement links TRBV30 to TRBJ1-2, with D possibly TRBD1 on 5 matching bases. Germline CDR1 reads GTSNPN; CDR2 reads SVGIG (reference sequence). The CDR3 has 12 amino acids. Trimming took 5 bases from V and 4 from J, leaving 11 bases between them. The CDR3 region is CAWSDSLYGYTF. CDR3 DNA: TGTGCCTGGTCCGACAGCCTCTATGGCTACACCTTC.

This chain uses TRBV7-2 with TRBJ1-1; TRBD1 matches at 7 bases. CDR1 is SGHTA, CDR2 FQGNSA, per germline. The CDR3 length is 13 residues. Trimming at V came to 5 bases and at J to 4 bases, leaving 4 bases not matched to a gene. In nucleotides, the CDR3 is TGTGCCAGCAGCCAAACAGGGGTCACTGAAGCTTTCTTT. It yields the protein CASSQTGVTEAFF.

This chain links TRBV7-8 with TRBJ2-5; tentative D call: TRBD2 (5 bases). Trimming stripped 6 bases from V and 2 bases from J, with 16 bases between. CDR1 and CDR2 from the germline V gene are SGHVS and FQNEAQ. This CDR3 region has 15 residues. As DNA, the CDR3 is TGTGCCAGCAGTCAGGAGGCACAGTCACAAGAGACCCAGTACTTC. Its translation: CASSQEAQSQETQYF.

The chain carries TRBV6-1 and TRBJ2-1; TRBD1 might be the D (6 bases). Germline V CDR1 and CDR2: MNHNS, SASEGT. V was cut by 0 bases and J by 0 bases, with 15 bases left in between. This CDR3 region has 18 residues. The DNA for the CDR3 is TGTGCCAGCAGTGAAGCGTATGGACAGTTTAGCTCCTACAATGAGCAGTTCTTC. This gives the protein CASSEAYGQFSSYNEQFF.